Listed here are 17 T cell receptor beta chains from one sample, sequenced in a study of blood T cell repertoires in COVID-19. Assay: immunoSEQ multiplex PCR; the TCRdb copy retains only in-frame clones and omits some. The repertoire consists of some 210,000 clones, with 81% occurring once and the leading ten covering around 9.2%. Sequencing was carried out using PBMCs or T cells enriched from blood (not recorded which). The receptors come from a man aged 35 to 55 who had recovered from COVID-19.

The count of this clone is one. The chain carries TRBV24-1 and TRBJ2-2, with 9 bases that match TRBD1. J lost 6 bases, V lost 3 bases, and 4 bases had no gene match. Germline lookup yields CDR1 KGHDR and CDR2 SFDVKD. The CDR3 spans 15 residues. The CDR3 nucleotides are TGTGCCACCAGTGATCCGACAGGGGGGGCCGGGGAGCTGTTTTTT. This gives the protein CATSDPTGGAGELFF.

As to this clone: Distinct nucleotide sequences in the sample also encode this CDR3. The J gene is TRBJ2-7, the V gene TRBV11-2; 10 positions agree with TRBD1. This CDR3 is built from 14 residues. Germline CDR1 is SGHAT and CDR2 is FQNNGV. V shed 1 base and J 7 bases; nucleotides not matched to a gene: 4. In nucleotides, the CDR3 is TGTGCCAGCAGCTTAGGACAGGGGGCGGGGGAGCAGTACTTC. This encodes CASSLGQGAGEQYF.

V is TRBV10-3 and J is TRBJ2-1, with a possible D match to TRBD2 (6 bases). Trimming shortened V by 8 bases and J by 8 bases, and 31 bases separated the two germline ends. Germline loops: CDR1 ENHRY, CDR2 SYGVKD. This CDR3 is built from 18 residues. CDR3 nucleotides: TGTGCCATCTTGAGACTACATAGCGGAAACCAGAGCGTCTATGAGCAGTTCTTC. Its protein is CAILRLHSGNQSVYEQFF.

This sequence joins TRBV10-3 and TRBJ1-1; 7 nucleotides agree with TRBD1. The ends lost 6 bases at V and 1 base at J; junction bases unmatched: 14. The CDR3 is 17 residues long. Germline V CDR1 and CDR2: ENHRY, SYGVKD. The CDR3 nucleotides are TGTGCCATCAGCGGGGGACAGTCCAACCGCCCGAACACTGAAGCTTTCTTT. It is translated as CAISGGQSNRPNTEAFF.

DNA of the CDR3: TGTGCCAGCACTAGACGAAACACCATATATTTT. It translates to CASTRRNTIYF. The chain is built from TRBV12-3 or TRBV12-4 and TRBJ1-3; D unresolved. The germline V and J ends were trimmed by 7 bases and 5 bases, with 6 bases remaining between them. This CDR3 has 11 residues.

Of note for this clone: The same CDR3 is also encoded by other DNA sequences in this sample. This sequence joins TRBV6-5 and TRBJ2-7, with a possible D match to TRBD2 (5 bases). The CDR3 runs to 15 residues. The germline CDR1 and CDR2 sequences are MNHEY and SVGAGI. V lost 0 bases, J lost 0 bases, and 9 bases lay in between. The CDR3 region is CASSYSSSGSYEQYF. CDR3 DNA: TGTGCCAGCAGTTACTCAAGCAGCGGCTCCTACGAGCAGTACTTC.

This chain connects TRBV30 to TRBJ2-3; 10 nucleotides align to TRBD2. After removal of 5 bases from V and 4 bases from J, the junction contained 15 bases not matched to a gene. Germline CDR1 reads GTSNPN; CDR2 reads SVGIG (reference sequence). CDR3 length: 17 amino acids. The CDR3 sequence is CAWVIPKSSGRADTQYF. In nucleotides, the CDR3 is TGTGCCTGGGTAATCCCCAAATCGAGCGGGAGGGCAGATACGCAGTATTTT.

This clone showed up just once. The V gene is TRBV5-1, the J gene TRBJ1-3, with 9 bases lining up with TRBD1. Germline-derived CDR1 and CDR2 are SGHRS and YFSETQ. Trimming took 2 bases from V and 2 from J; bases not matched to a gene: 20. There are 21 residues in the CDR3. The DNA of the CDR3 is TGCGCCAGCAGCTTCGGGACAGGGAGCGGGGAACGGGCCTCTACTGGAAACACCATATATTTT. Protein product: CASSFGTGSGERASTGNTIYF.

The gene calls are TRBV6-5 and TRBJ2-7; 9 bases fit TRBD1. The CDR3 loop spans 15 amino acids. The ends lost 6 bases at V and 1 base at J; junction bases unmatched: 7. Per the germline V gene, CDR1 is MNHEY and CDR2 is SVGAGI. The CDR3 here is CASSRTGEMSYEQYF. CDR3 bases: TGTGCCAGCAGCAGGACAGGGGAGATGTCCTACGAGCAGTACTTC.

This chain uses TRBV19 with TRBJ1-1; D might be TRBD1 (6 bases). The CDR3 contains 16 residues. Trimming pared 6 bases from V and 4 bases from J, leaving 21 bases between. Germline V gene lookup returns CDR1 LNHDA and CDR2 SQIVND (reference sequence). CDR3: CASRWGGPSIATEAFF. DNA of the CDR3: TGTGCCAGTAGATGGGGGGGGCCCAGTATAGCCACTGAAGCTTTCTTT.

The CDR3 reads CASSFGTSDYEQYF. DNA of the CDR3: TGTGCCAGCAGCTTCGGGACTAGCGACTACGAGCAGTACTTC. The V call is TRBV7-9, the J call TRBJ2-7; 10 bases map to TRBD2. The V segment lost 3 bases and the J segment 3 bases; nucleotides outside the gene matches: 2. There are 14 residues in the CDR3. Per germline, CDR1 SEHNR and CDR2 FQNEAQ (reference sequence).

The gene calls are TRBV28 and TRBJ1-1; tentative D call: TRBD1 (5 bases). Germline lookup yields CDR1 MDHEN and CDR2 SYDVKM. V gave up 6 bases and J gave up 7 bases, with 21 bases separating them. The CDR3 consists of 15 residues. CDR3 sequence (DNA): TGTGCCAGCAGAGCTCCCGTGGGGGGGTCACGTGAAGCTTTCTTT. Its protein is CASRAPVGGSREAFF.

V is TRBV5-1 and J is TRBJ2-7; D not resolved. Trimming stripped 7 bases from V and 3 bases from J, with 11 bases between. Germline values: CDR1 SGHRS, CDR2 YFSETQ. The CDR3 runs 12 residues. CDR3 protein: CASGRTGYEQYF. DNA for the CDR3: TGCGCCAGCGGTCGTACCGGCTACGAGCAGTACTTC.

The chain employs TRBV4-1 and TRBJ1-1, with D possibly being TRBD1 (6 bases). The V end was cut by 3 bases, the J end by 3 bases, with 8 bases between. The CDR3 loop spans 13 amino acids. Germline lookup yields CDR1 MGHRA and CDR2 YSYEKL. CDR3 nucleotide sequence: TGCGCCAGCAGCCAGTACAGGGACACTGAAGCTTTCTTT. Its protein product is CASSQYRDTEAFF.

This clone was seen a single time. This chain joins TRBV7-9 and TRBJ2-1, with D perhaps matching TRBD1 (6 bases). Germline V gene data show CDR1 as SEHNR and CDR2 as FQNEAQ (reference sequence). This CDR3 spans 13 amino acids. The V end lost 2 bases, the J end lost 5 bases, and 7 bases lay between the germline ends. CDR3 sequence reads: CASSLPGDNEQFF. DNA for the CDR3: TGTGCCAGCAGCTTACCAGGGGACAATGAGCAGTTCTTC.

The genes are TRBV11-2 and TRBJ2-1; D might be TRBD2 (6 bases). Trimming took off 3 bases at V and 7 bases at J, with 10 bases between the two ends. Germline loops: CDR1 SGHAT, CDR2 FQNNGV. This CDR3 region has 13 residues. CDR3 amino acids: CASSFGSANEQFF. The CDR3, as DNA: TGTGCCAGCAGCTTCGGGAGTGCGAATGAGCAGTTCTTC.

This clone has only one observation. The chain couples TRBV11-2 to TRBJ2-1; 7 nucleotides match TRBD2. Trimming removed 0 bases from V and 6 bases from J; junction bases left unmatched: 8. Germline CDR1 reads SGHAT; CDR2 reads FQNNGV. The CDR3 has 16 amino acids. The CDR3 nucleotides read TGTGCCAGCAGCTTAGATATTAGCGGGCCCTCCAATGAGCAGTTCTTC. As protein: CASSLDISGPSNEQFF.